This TCR beta chain originates from a study of cytomegalovirus exposure and HLA in healthy donors (dated by TCRdb to 2015 to 2018). With regard to the full study: The 500 to 800 repertoires of the first cohort and the 95 to 150 validation repertoires were produced on the same platform, according to a later analysis. The aim of the study was to test whether cataloging public T cell receptors could identify signatures of past pathogen exposure. In addition to the first cohort of roughly 670 subjects, a separate validation cohort of approximately 110 different subjects was used. High-throughput TCR immunosequencing, statistical association of individual TCRs with disease status, and machine learning were combined to predict cytomegalovirus infection status.

V sheds 8 bases and J sheds 6 bases, leaving 14 bases between their ends. The CDR3 spans 12 residues, from the cysteine through the phenylalanine. Kept here is only the CDR3 DNA, which spans 36 bases and is read in frame from base 1. The germline V gene (reference sequence) supplies CDR1 MNHEY and CDR2 SMNVEV. Library construction relied on the immunoSEQ multiplex PCR assay. The published analysis was carried out like this. A statistical classification framework was developed to diagnose cytomegalovirus status using the catalog of TCR beta chain sequences. TCRdb took over this immuneACCESS table, retaining in-frame rearrangements with V and J assigned. Such tables are incomplete; in checked studies, under half of the missing clones stem from an unresolved V gene, and the remainder is unexplained. V and J calls plus clone size are reproduced from that table; the DNA served to infer D and trimming. The sample has about 160,000 clones on record, 70% to 90% of them singletons. 5% to 7% of the sample rests with the top ten.

The donors were included in the validation cohort of over a hundred subjects, a group kept apart from the roughly 680-subject first cohort. Concerning this clone itself: The antigen this receptor binds is unknown. Base qualities were left out, and no much larger clone turns up one base away.

Points the paper makes about the study in general: In vitro tests confirmed that three of the cytomegalovirus-associated TCR beta chains recognize cytomegalovirus antigens. A later analysis had no HLA typing for the validation cohort, so co-occurrence there was scored across all 110 or so repertoires. The authors suggested that the approach could potentially be extended to other disease states and immunological phenotypes. A later analysis found that TCRs clustered in the first cohort also tended to co-occur in the roughly 120 validation repertoires, with more than 90% of cluster scores above 0. A total of roughly 160 TCR beta chains were listed by the study as associated with cytomegalovirus. The classifier was reported to diagnose cytomegalovirus status with high specificity and sensitivity in both the original and validation cohorts. Across donors, most TCR sequences were observed very rarely, whereas some public TCRs were present in many individuals.

The TCR sequence derives from a woman aged 30 to 39 in good health and CMV-seronegative. In this chain, TRBV27 is recombined with TRBJ2-7; confidence is insufficient to name the D gene. The material sequenced was PBMCs. The sequenced DNA: TGTGCCAGCCAAGCATGGTCGGGCGAGCAGTACTTC. This encodes CASQAWSGEQYF.